The 26 T cell receptor beta chains presented below share a single source sample, sequenced in a study of monozygotic twins with inflammatory bowel disease. TCRdb reprocessed the 5' RACE reads and keeps a single row for each CDR3 protein, giving no DNA. The sample's table shows 95,000 to 110,000 distinct CDR3 sequences. Sequenced sample: blood. These receptors originate from a human donor with ulcerative colitis or Crohn's disease, or a healthy co-twin of an affected twin (not recorded which).

The gene calls are TRBV5-1 and TRBJ2-7; the TCRdb call, TRBD1, lacks DNA for checking. Germline V lookup: CDR1 SGHRS, CDR2 YFSETQ. This CDR3 region has 14 residues. CDR3: CASSLAGGPDEQYF.

This sequence joins TRBV7-8 and TRBJ2-5; with no DNA, the TCRdb D assignment of TRBD1 cannot be verified. The CDR3 spans 16 residues. Germline-derived CDR1 and CDR2 are SGHVS and FQNEAQ. The CDR3 sequence is CASSLQTGGLSETQYF.

The chain links TRBV3-1 to TRBJ2-7. This CDR3 contains 13 residues. Germline V lookup: CDR1 LGHDT, CDR2 YNNKEL (reference sequence). The CDR3 here is CASSQVGYYEQYF.

The gene calls are TRBV10-1 and TRBJ2-3. CDR3 length equals 12 residues. Germline CDR1 is WNHNN and CDR2 is SYGVQD (reference sequence). The CDR3 spells CASRGSEDTQYF.

The rearrangement joins TRBV7-2 to TRBJ2-1; TCRdb returns TRBD1, unconfirmable since there is no DNA. CDR1 is SGHTA, CDR2 FQGNSA, per germline. CDR3 length: 15 amino acids. CDR3: CASSSQGAMGNEQFF. The complete variable domain, with remaining parts taken from reference TRBV7-2 and TRBJ2-1, reads GAGVSQSPSNKVTEKGKDVELRCDPISGHTALYWYRQSLGQGLEFLIYFQGNSAPDKSGLPSDRFSAERTGGSVSTLTIQRTQQEDSAVYLCASSSQGAMGNEQFFGPGTRLTVL.

The gene calls are TRBV30 and TRBJ1-6. This CDR3 spans 18 amino acids. Germline CDR1 GTSNPN, CDR2 SVGIG (reference sequence). This CDR3 reads CAWSVQGLRISYNSPLHF.

This rearrangement joins TRBV15 to TRBJ2-7; without DNA, the TCRdb call of TRBD2 cannot be checked. This CDR3 is 16 amino acids long. The germline gives CDR1 LNHNV, CDR2 YYDKDF (reference sequence). CDR3 in amino acids: CATSSPGGGNPYEQYF.

This chain connects TRBV20-1 to TRBJ2-5; TCRdb lists TRBD1, though no DNA is available to test this call. CDR3 length equals 15 residues. The V gene's germline CDR1 is DFQATT and CDR2 SNEGSKA (reference sequence). Here the CDR3 reads CSANIDRGRRMTQYF.

The chain carries TRBV5-1 and TRBJ2-1; TCRdb selects TRBD2, and the lack of DNA leaves this call unchecked. The CDR3 consists of 13 residues. Germline CDR1 SGHRS, CDR2 YFSETQ. The CDR3 sequence is CASSSGTSDEQFF.

The J gene is TRBJ2-5, the V gene TRBV19; the D gene TCRdb calls, TRBD2, cannot be checked with no DNA. The CDR3 totals 16 residues. The germline CDR1 and CDR2 sequences are LNHDA and SQIVND (reference sequence). CDR3 protein: CASSIVTSGGQETQYF.

This chain links TRBV7-2 with TRBJ2-3; TCRdb names TRBD1, which stays unverified in the absence of DNA. This CDR3 is 15 amino acids long. In germline, CDR1 is SGHTA, CDR2 FQGNSA. CDR3 sequence reads: CASSDRAASTDTQYF.

This chain joins TRBV7-3 and TRBJ2-3. Germline values: CDR1 SGHTA, CDR2 FQGTGA. The CDR3 is 16 residues long. The CDR3 region is CASSLRPPGTTDTQYF.

The chain carries TRBV12-3 or TRBV12-4 and TRBJ2-2; the TCRdb D gene call, TRBD1, has no DNA to confirm it. The CDR3 is 14 amino acids. The CDR3 here is CASRPRLNTGELFF.

This CDR3 reads CASGWTSGYEQYF. The chain uses TRBV6-5 and TRBJ2-7; TCRdb's assignment of TRBD2 cannot be checked, as there is no DNA. The CDR3 length is 13 residues. Germline V CDR1 and CDR2: MNHEY, SVGAGI.

The chain has TRBV3-1 and TRBJ2-1; TCRdb gives TRBD1 as the D gene, but with no DNA this cannot be confirmed. CDR1 is LGHDT and CDR2 is YNNKEL in the germline V gene (reference sequence). This CDR3 contains 15 residues. The CDR3: CASSQDGRTYNEQFF.

This chain links TRBV24-1 with TRBJ2-1; there is no DNA to check the TCRdb D call of TRBD1. There are 11 residues in the CDR3. In germline, CDR1 is KGHDR, CDR2 SFDVKD. CDR3 sequence: CATGQYHEQFF.

This chain connects TRBV10-1 to TRBJ2-2; TCRdb calls TRBD1, which cannot be checked without DNA. CDR3 size: 15 residues. Per the germline V gene, CDR1 is WNHNN and CDR2 is SYGVQD (reference sequence). CDR3 sequence reads: CASSEWGRNTGELFF.

This chain joins TRBV20-1 and TRBJ2-7; TCRdb reports TRBD2, a call that lacks DNA to check it against. From germline, CDR1 is DFQATT and CDR2 SNEGSKA (reference sequence). This CDR3 is built from 14 residues. This CDR3 reads CSASDSRANYEQYF.

V is TRBV5-1 and J is TRBJ1-1. Looked up from germline, CDR1 is SGHRS and CDR2 is YFSETQ. The CDR3 totals 12 residues. The CDR3 loop reads CASSWGWSEAFF.

The rearrangement joins TRBV6-5 to TRBJ2-5; the D gene TCRdb calls, TRBD1, cannot be checked with no DNA. This CDR3 has 12 residues. Germline CDR1 MNHEY, CDR2 SVGAGI. CDR3 residues: CASSQGWETQYF.

The chain carries TRBV11-3 and TRBJ2-1; TCRdb lists TRBD1, though no DNA is available to test this call. The CDR3 is 14 amino acids. Germline V lookup: CDR1 SGHNT, CDR2 YENEEA. The CDR3 reads CASSLGRQNNEQFF.

The genes are TRBV5-5 and TRBJ2-1. Germline lookup yields CDR1 SGHKS and CDR2 YYEKEE (reference sequence). The CDR3 covers 14 residues. The CDR3 reads CASFPGSSYNEQFF.

Here the CDR3 reads CASSEVTAPQPQHF. The rearrangement uses TRBV6-1 and TRBJ1-5; the D call of TRBD1 rests on TCRdb alone, since no DNA is present to check it. CDR1 is MNHNS and CDR2 is SASEGT in the germline V gene. This CDR3 has 14 amino acids.

The chain employs TRBV11-3 and TRBJ2-3. Germline CDR1 SGHNT, CDR2 YENEEA. The CDR3 totals 12 residues. The chain's CDR3 is CASSLVEDTQYF.

V gene TRBV5-6 combines with J gene TRBJ2-4; TCRdb picks TRBD1, but there is no DNA to check that call. The germline gives CDR1 SGHDT, CDR2 YYEEEE. The CDR3 loop spans 16 amino acids. The CDR3 is CASSKRVVGTGDIQYF. The complete variable domain, with remaining parts taken from reference TRBV5-6 and TRBJ2-4, reads DAGVTQSPTHLIKTRGQQVTLRCSPKSGHDTVSWYQQALGQGPQFIFQYYEEEERQRGNFPDRFSGHQFPNYSSELNVNALLLGDSALYLCASSKRVVGTGDIQYFGAGTRLSVL.

V and J are TRBV7-2 and TRBJ2-7; as DNA is missing, the TRBD1 call by TCRdb cannot be tested. Germline V lookup: CDR1 SGHTA, CDR2 FQGNSA. CDR3 length: 15 amino acids. The CDR3 loop reads CASSPFRDRASEQYF.